These 23 T cell receptor beta chains came from one sample sequenced in a study of shared clonotypes between healthy human individuals. CD45RO-negative CD8 cells positively selected for CCR7 made up the naive population, which excluded terminally differentiated effector memory CD45RA+ cells. The table came from immunoSEQ multiplex PCR; TCRdb's copy has only in-frame clones and leaves some out. In the table there are approximately 2,000,000 clones, 80% to 95% of which are singletons. The sequencing sample was made of naive CD8+ T cells from PBMCs. These TCRs come from a man between 18 and 35 years old in good health. Some clones in this sample may be carry-over from other donors' samples.

J is TRBJ1-1 and V is TRBV7-8; D is ambiguous. V dropped 4 bases and J dropped 3 bases, with 12 bases sitting between them. CDR1 is SGHVS and CDR2 is FQNEAQ in the germline V gene. The CDR3 has 14 residues. The CDR3 bases are TGTGCCAGCAGCTGGGGAGCTTCTGACACTGAAGCTTTCTTT. Its protein product is CASSWGASDTEAFF.

This clone occurred once. The chain has TRBV5-1 and TRBJ1-1; D is uncertain. Deletions cut 3 bases from V and 6 bases from J, with 6 bases between. The CDR3 sequence is 11 residues long. Germline lookup yields CDR1 SGHRS and CDR2 YFSETQ. CDR3 nucleotide sequence: TGCGCCAGCAGCTATGCGTCTGAAGCTTTCTTT. This gives the protein CASSYASEAFF.

This clone appeared a few times. This chain links TRBV19 with TRBJ1-1; D is undetermined. CDR3 size: 12 residues. The V gene's germline CDR1 is LNHDA and CDR2 SQIVND (reference sequence). V lost 2 bases to trimming and J lost 4 bases, with 5 bases between them. Here the CDR3 DNA reads TGTGCCAGTAGTATACACCCCACTGAAGCTTTCTTT. This translates into CASSIHPTEAFF. Looking up the rest from reference TRBV19 and TRBJ1-1 gives the full variable domain: DGGITQSPKYLFRKEGQNVTLSCEQNLNHDAMYWYRQDPGQGLRLIYYSQIVNDFQKGDIAEGYSVSREKKESFPLTVTSAQKNPTAFYLCASSIHPTEAFFGQGTRLTVV.

The chain has TRBV29-1 and TRBJ1-2; 9 bases fit TRBD1. This CDR3 comprises 17 residues. Germline values: CDR1 SQVTM, CDR2 ANQGSEA. Unmatched junction bases numbered 10, after V lost 2 bases and J lost 0 bases. The CDR3 DNA reads TGCAGCGTTGAACGGAATACAGGGGGCGCGGCTAACTATGGCTACACCTTC. This gives the protein CSVERNTGGAANYGYTF.

This clone came up once. J is TRBJ2-6 and V is TRBV5-1; the D gene is possibly TRBD1 (6 bases). The CDR3 spans 16 residues. The germline V and J ends were trimmed by 5 bases and 0 bases, with 12 bases remaining between them. CDR1 and CDR2 from the germline V gene are SGHRS and YFSETQ. This chain's CDR3 is CASRGTLFSGANVLTF. DNA of the CDR3: TGCGCCAGCAGAGGGACACTTTTCTCTGGGGCCAACGTCCTGACTTTC.

The chain links TRBV19 to TRBJ2-7, with 10 positions matching TRBD1. Looked up from germline, CDR1 is LNHDA and CDR2 is SQIVND (reference sequence). The CDR3 totals 13 residues. With V trimmed by 10 bases and J by 7 bases, 10 bases remained unmatched. The CDR3 loop reads CATNLGQGSEQYF. CDR3 coding DNA: TGTGCCACTAATCTGGGACAGGGGTCGGAGCAGTACTTC.

The genes are TRBV5-4 and TRBJ2-3; maybe TRBD2 (5 bases). Germline values: CDR1 SGHNT, CDR2 YYREEE (reference sequence). V was shortened by 0 bases and J by 6 bases, with 8 bases between the two germline ends. The CDR3 contains 13 residues. The CDR3 region has the DNA TGTGCCAGCAGCTTGGCTAGCTGGGATACGCAGTATTTT. Translation gives CASSLASWDTQYF.

The rearrangement uses TRBV7-9 and TRBJ2-7; 9 bases match TRBD2. The CDR3 is 16 amino acids. The trim removed 5 bases at V and 3 bases at J, leaving 11 bases unmatched. CDR1 and CDR2 from the germline V gene are SEHNR and FQNEAQ (reference sequence). CDR3 loop: CASSPKGGLAVYEQYF. For the CDR3, the DNA is TGTGCCAGCAGCCCTAAGGGGGGACTAGCCGTCTACGAGCAGTACTTC.

Note on this clone: Other DNA sequences of this sample code for an identical CDR3. V and J are TRBV27 and TRBJ1-1; 7 bases fit TRBD1. The CDR3 consists of 14 residues. V gave up 5 bases and J gave up 5 bases; unmatched junction bases: 8. The germline gives CDR1 MNHEY, CDR2 SMNVEV (reference sequence). The CDR3 sequence: CASSPLQGGTEAFF. Written as DNA, the CDR3 is TGTGCCAGCAGTCCTCTTCAGGGGGGGACTGAAGCTTTCTTT.

Concerning this clone: The same CDR3 can be traced to other DNA sequences in this sample. V and J are TRBV4-1 and TRBJ2-1; TRBD2 might be the D (5 bases). Trimming removed 6 bases from V and 6 bases from J, with 15 bases in between. CDR1 MGHRA and CDR2 YSYEKL come from the germline V gene. This CDR3 is built from 14 residues. Here the CDR3 reads CASSDLAGVNEQFF. CDR3 bases: TGCGCCAGCAGTGATCTAGCTGGAGTCAATGAGCAGTTCTTC.

Note on this clone: The sample contains more than one DNA sequence encoding this CDR3. This chain links TRBV29-1 with TRBJ2-2; the D is unclear. The CDR3 has 11 amino acids. V was cut by 7 bases and J by 3 bases, with 6 bases left in between. Germline V gene sequence: CDR1 SQVTM, CDR2 ANQGSEA. Written as DNA, the CDR3 is TGCAGCGCTAGAGACACCGGGGAGCTGTTTTTT. Protein sequence: CSARDTGELFF.

The chain employs TRBV6-6 and TRBJ1-1; tentatively, D is TRBD1 (6 bases). CDR1 and CDR2 (germline): MNHNY, SVGAGI (reference sequence). CDR3 size: 15 residues. V dropped 2 bases and J dropped 4 bases, with 14 bases sitting between them. CDR3 coding DNA: TGTGCCAGCAGTTACGGTGGCAGGGGATCCACTGAAGCTTTCTTT. Encoded protein: CASSYGGRGSTEAFF.

The V and J genes are TRBV27 and TRBJ2-3; no clear D. Deletions cut 5 bases from V and 0 bases from J, with 9 bases between. Germline V gene data show CDR1 as MNHEY and CDR2 as SMNVEV (reference sequence). The CDR3 has 14 amino acids. The CDR3 DNA sequence: TGTGCCAGCAGTCGCTTGCCTAGCACAGATACGCAGTATTTT. This encodes CASSRLPSTDTQYF.

The CDR3 reads CASSPSYGSTYEQYF. Here the CDR3 DNA reads TGTGCCAGCAGCCCGAGTTATGGCTCGACCTACGAGCAGTACTTC. The J gene is TRBJ2-7, the V gene TRBV11-2; D is unclear. The V end was cut by 5 bases, the J end by 2 bases, with 16 bases between. This CDR3 has 15 amino acids. Per germline, CDR1 SGHAT and CDR2 FQNNGV.

V is TRBV4-3 and J is TRBJ1-2; D is possibly TRBD1 (5 bases). V was shortened by 2 bases and J by 8 bases, with 15 bases between the two germline ends. The CDR3 runs 14 residues. CDR1 LGHNA and CDR2 YSLEER come from the germline V gene. The CDR3 coding sequence is TGCGCCAGCAGCCAATTGGGACCCGAGATCGGCTACACCTTC. It yields the protein CASSQLGPEIGYTF.

The gene calls are TRBV10-2 and TRBJ2-1; the D gene is possibly TRBD2 (6 bases). The CDR3 is made up of 14 amino acids. Trimming took 7 bases from V and 4 from J, leaving 14 bases between them. The germline V gene encodes CDR1 WSHSY and CDR2 SAAADI. The CDR3 protein is CASNRDSQYNEQFF. CDR3 coding DNA: TGCGCCAGCAACCGGGACTCACAGTACAATGAGCAGTTCTTC.

This chain uses TRBV6-6 with TRBJ2-7; D not resolved. There are 14 residues in the CDR3. The ends were cut back, 0 bases at V and 2 bases at J, with 8 bases in the middle. From germline, CDR1 is MNHNY and CDR2 SVGAGI (reference sequence). CDR3 sequence: CASSYSVGPYEQYF. The CDR3 coding sequence is TGTGCCAGCAGTTACTCTGTGGGTCCCTACGAGCAGTACTTC.

The rearrangement uses TRBV25-1 and TRBJ2-7; D call uncertain. This CDR3 has 10 residues. V dropped 3 bases and J dropped 7 bases, with 4 bases sitting between them. Germline lookup yields CDR1 MGHDK and CDR2 SYGVNS. This CDR3 is CASSDREQYF. The CDR3 nucleotides read TGTGCCAGCAGTGATCGAGAGCAGTACTTC.

In regard to this clone: In the same sample, other DNA sequences code for this CDR3. J is TRBJ2-1 and V is TRBV28, with 12 bases matching TRBD2. Germline V gives CDR1 MDHEN, CDR2 SYDVKM. The CDR3 covers 15 residues. The V segment lost 2 bases and the J segment 4 bases; nucleotides outside the gene matches: 0. The CDR3 DNA reads TGTGCCAGCAGTTTAGGACTAGCGGGATACAATGAGCAGTTCTTC. Translated, it gives CASSLGLAGYNEQFF.

This chain uses TRBV19 with TRBJ2-1; the match to TRBD2 covers 13 bases. In germline, CDR1 is LNHDA, CDR2 SQIVND (reference sequence). This CDR3 is built from 19 residues. The V and J ends lost 2 bases and 0 bases, in that order; junction bases with no gene match: 7. The CDR3 loop reads CASSIPGLAGSSSYNEQFF. CDR3 sequence (DNA): TGTGCCAGTAGTATACCGGGACTAGCGGGGAGTAGCTCCTACAATGAGCAGTTCTTC.

CDR3 coding DNA: TGTGCCAGCAGCTTATCGTCATCAGGGGGCAATGAAAAACTGTTTTTT. Encoded protein: CASSLSSSGGNEKLFF. The rearrangement joins TRBV7-9 to TRBJ1-4; 8 nucleotides align to TRBD1. Germline lookup yields CDR1 SEHNR and CDR2 FQNEAQ (reference sequence). The J segment lost 5 bases and the V segment lost 2 bases, leaving 7 bases of the junction unmatched. The CDR3 has 16 amino acids.

The sample holds one count of this clone. An end of the junction differs from the germline gene, which may be a read error. V and J are TRBV27 and TRBJ1-1; D unresolved. This CDR3 comprises 15 residues. CDR1 MNHEY and CDR2 SMNVEV come from the germline V gene (reference sequence). For the CDR3, the DNA is TGTGCCAGCAGTTTATCCCCCGCCGCGAACCCTGAAGCTTTCTTT. It specifies CASSLSPAANPEAFF.

The rearrangement links TRBV27 to TRBJ2-7; 7 positions agree with TRBD1. CDR1 MNHEY and CDR2 SMNVEV come from the germline V gene (reference sequence). Trimming cost V 0 bases and J 3 bases; bases outside gene matches: 8. CDR3 size: 16 residues. The CDR3 DNA reads as TGTGCCAGCAGTTTATCGCCCGGGACAGATAACTACGAGCAGTACTTC. It codes for CASSLSPGTDNYEQYF.